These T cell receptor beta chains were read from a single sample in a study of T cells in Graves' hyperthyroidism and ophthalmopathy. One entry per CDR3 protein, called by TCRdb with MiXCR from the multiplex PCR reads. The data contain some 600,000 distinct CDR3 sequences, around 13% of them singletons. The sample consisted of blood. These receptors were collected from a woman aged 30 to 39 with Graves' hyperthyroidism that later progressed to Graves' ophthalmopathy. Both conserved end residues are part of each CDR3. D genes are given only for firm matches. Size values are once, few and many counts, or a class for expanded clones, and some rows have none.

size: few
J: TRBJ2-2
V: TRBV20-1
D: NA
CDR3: CSVVTVNTGELFF
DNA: TGCAGTGTCGTCACGGTGAACACCGGGGAGCTGTTTTTT

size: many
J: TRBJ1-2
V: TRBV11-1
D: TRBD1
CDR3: CASSTFPGTDDGYTF
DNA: TGTGCCAGCAGCACTTTCCCGGGGACAGATGATGGCTACACCTTC

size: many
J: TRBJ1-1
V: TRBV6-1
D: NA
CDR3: CASSRGVSTEAFF
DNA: TGTGCCAGCAGTAGAGGGGTGAGCACTGAAGCTTTCTTT

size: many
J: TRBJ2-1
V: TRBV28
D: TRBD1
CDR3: CASSHKTGMMNGEQFF
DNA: TGTGCCAGCAGTCACAAGACAGGGATGATGAATGGGGAGCAGTTCTTC

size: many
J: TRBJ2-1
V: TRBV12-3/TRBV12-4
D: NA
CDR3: CASTLFRVTGGEQFF
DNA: TGTGCCAGCACCCTCTTCAGGGTAACAGGAGGTGAGCAGTTCTTC

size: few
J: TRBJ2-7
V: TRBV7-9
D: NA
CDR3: CASSLIREPYEQYF
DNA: TGTGCCAGCAGCTTGATCAGGGAACCCTACGAGCAGTACTTC

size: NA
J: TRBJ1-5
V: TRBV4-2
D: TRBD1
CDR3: CASSQERQGRYQPQHF
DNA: TGTGCCAGCAGCCAAGAAAGACAGGGCCGATATCAGCCCCAGCATTTT

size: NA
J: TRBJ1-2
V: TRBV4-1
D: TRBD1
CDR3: CASSQERGRYGYTF
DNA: TGCGCCAGCAGCCAAGAAAGGGGGCGCTATGGCTACACCTTC

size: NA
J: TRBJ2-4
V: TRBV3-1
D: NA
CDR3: CASSQDPIGIQYF
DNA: TGTGCCAGCAGCCAAGACCCCATTGGCATTCAGTACTTC

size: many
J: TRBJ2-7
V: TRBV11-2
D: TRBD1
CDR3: CASSLLGQGKSEQYF
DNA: TGTGCCAGCAGCCTCTTAGGACAGGGTAAGAGCGAGCAGTACTTC

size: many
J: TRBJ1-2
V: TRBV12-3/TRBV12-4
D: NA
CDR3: CASSRTGLNYGYTF
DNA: TGTGCCAGCAGTCGGACGGGCCTTAACTATGGCTACACCTTC

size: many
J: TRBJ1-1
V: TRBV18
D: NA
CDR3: CASSPEVGNTEAFF
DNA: TGTGCCAGCTCACCGGAGGTGGGAAACACTGAAGCTTTCTTT

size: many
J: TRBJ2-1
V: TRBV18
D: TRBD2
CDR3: CASSPLGLAGVDEQFF
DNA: TGTGCCAGCTCACCACTGGGACTAGCGGGAGTTGATGAGCAGTTCTTC

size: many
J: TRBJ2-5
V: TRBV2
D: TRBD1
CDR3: CASAGTGVETQYF
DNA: TGTGCCAGCGCCGGGACAGGGGTGGAGACCCAGTACTTC

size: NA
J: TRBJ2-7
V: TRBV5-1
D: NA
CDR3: CASSLDLEQYF
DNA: TGCGCCAGCAGCTTGGATCTCGAGCAGTACTTC

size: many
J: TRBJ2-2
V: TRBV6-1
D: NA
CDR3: CASSEFPGHTGELFF
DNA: TGTGCCAGCAGTGAATTCCCGGGGCACACCGGGGAGCTGTTTTTT

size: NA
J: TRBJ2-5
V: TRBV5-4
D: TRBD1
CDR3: CASSLGTGLQETQYF
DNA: TGTGCCAGCAGCTTGGGGACAGGGCTCCAAGAGACCCAGTACTTC

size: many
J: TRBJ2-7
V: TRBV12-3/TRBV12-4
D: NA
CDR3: CASSSGAKKLGEQYF
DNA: TGTGCCAGCAGCTCAGGGGCCAAAAAATTGGGCGAGCAGTACTTC

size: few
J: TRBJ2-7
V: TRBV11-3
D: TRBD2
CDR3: CASSLEAGVSYEQYF
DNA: TGTGCCAGCAGCTTAGAAGCGGGGGTCTCCTACGAGCAGTACTTC

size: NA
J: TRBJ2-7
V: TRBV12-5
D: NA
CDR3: CASGLMEGTYEQYF
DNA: TGTGCTAGTGGTTTGATGGAGGGCACCTACGAGCAGTACTTC

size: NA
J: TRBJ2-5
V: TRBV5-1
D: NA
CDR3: CASSEHGQETQYF
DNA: TGCGCCAGCAGCGAACACGGCCAAGAGACCCAGTACTTC

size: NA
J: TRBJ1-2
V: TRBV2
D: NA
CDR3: CASSGYYYGYTF
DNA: TGTGCCAGCAGTGGGTACTACTATGGCTACACCTTC

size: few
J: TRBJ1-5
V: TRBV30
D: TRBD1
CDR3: CAWSWTGSGNQPQHF
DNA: TGTGCCTGGAGTTGGACAGGGTCTGGCAATCAGCCCCAGCATTTT

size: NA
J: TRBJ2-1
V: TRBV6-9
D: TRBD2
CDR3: CASSYPRLSAASGDYNEQFF
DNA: TGTGCCAGCAGTTACCCTCGGCTCTCTGCGGCTAGCGGGGATTACAATGAGCAGTTCTTC

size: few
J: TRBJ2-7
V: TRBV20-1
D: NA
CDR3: CSAPYYEQYF
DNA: TGCAGTGCCCCCTACTACGAGCAGTACTTC

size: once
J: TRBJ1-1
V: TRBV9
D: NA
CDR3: CASSVGPSGGTEAFF
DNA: TGTGCCAGCAGCGTAGGTCCCAGCGGCGGCACTGAAGCTTTCTTT

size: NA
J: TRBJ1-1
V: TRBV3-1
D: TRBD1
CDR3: CASSHPRTGVNTEAFF
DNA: TGTGCCAGCAGCCACCCTCGGACAGGGGTTAACACTGAAGCTTTCTTT

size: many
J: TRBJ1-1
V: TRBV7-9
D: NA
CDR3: CASSFSPREGLVEAFF
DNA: TGTGCCAGCAGCTTTTCCCCCCGAGAAGGCCTGGTTGAAGCTTTCTTT

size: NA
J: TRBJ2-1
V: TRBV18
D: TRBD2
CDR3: CASSQWTSGATYNEQFF
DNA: TGTGCCAGCTCACAATGGACTAGCGGGGCTACATACAATGAGCAGTTCTTC

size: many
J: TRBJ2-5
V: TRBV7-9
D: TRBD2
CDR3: CASSLGTRGATQYF
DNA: TGTGCCAGCAGCTTGGGGACTAGAGGTGCGACCCAGTACTTC

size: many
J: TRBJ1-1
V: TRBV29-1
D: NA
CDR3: CSAHGTGMNTEAFF
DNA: TGCAGCGCCCATGGGACCGGGATGAACACTGAAGCTTTCTTT

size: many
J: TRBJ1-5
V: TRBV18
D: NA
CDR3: CASSAETRDQPQHF
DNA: TGTGCCAGCTCAGCTGAAACAAGGGATCAGCCCCAGCATTTT

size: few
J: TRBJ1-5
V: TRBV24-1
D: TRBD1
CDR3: CATSDARDRNQPQHF
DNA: TGTGCCACCAGTGATGCCCGGGACAGAAATCAGCCCCAGCATTTT

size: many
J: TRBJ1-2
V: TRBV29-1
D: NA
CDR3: CSVEGINYGYTF
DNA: TGCAGCGTTGAAGGGATCAACTATGGCTACACCTTC

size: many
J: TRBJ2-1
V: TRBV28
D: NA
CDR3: CAASPEQFF
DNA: TGTGCCGCGTCGCCCGAGCAGTTCTTC

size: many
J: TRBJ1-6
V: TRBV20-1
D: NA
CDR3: CSALTDNNSPLHF
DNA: TGCAGTGCCCTGACAGATAATAATTCACCCCTCCACTTT

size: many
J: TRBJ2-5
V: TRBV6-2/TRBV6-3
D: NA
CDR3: CASSYSGRGNQETQYF
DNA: TGTGCCAGCAGTTACTCGGGGCGGGGAAACCAAGAGACCCAGTACTTC

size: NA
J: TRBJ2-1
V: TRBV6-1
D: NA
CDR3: CASSEQGQGRNEQFF
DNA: TGTGCCAGCAGTGAACAGGGGCAGGGCAGGAATGAGCAGTTCTTC

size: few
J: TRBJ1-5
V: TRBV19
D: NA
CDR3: CASSISRSGARNQPQHF
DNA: TGTGCCAGTAGTATTTCTCGCTCGGGGGCACGCAATCAGCCCCAGCATTTT

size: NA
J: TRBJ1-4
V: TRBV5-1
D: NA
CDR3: CASSFPGSPHRNEKLFF
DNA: TGCGCCAGCAGCTTCCCAGGGAGTCCCCATCGAAACGAAAAACTGTTTTTT

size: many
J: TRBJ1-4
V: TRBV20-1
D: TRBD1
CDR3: CSARDPGQGSEKLFF
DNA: TGCAGTGCTAGAGATCCAGGACAGGGGTCAGAAAAACTGTTTTTT

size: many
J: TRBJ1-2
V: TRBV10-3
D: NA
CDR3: CAISTGTIGYGYTF
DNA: TGTGCCATCAGTACTGGGACTATTGGCTATGGCTACACCTTC

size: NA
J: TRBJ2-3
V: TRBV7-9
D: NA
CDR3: CAGEQRAHTDTQYF
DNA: TGTGCCGGCGAACAGAGGGCACACACAGATACGCAGTATTTT

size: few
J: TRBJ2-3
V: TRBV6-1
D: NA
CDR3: CANARDLWDTQYF
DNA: TGTGCCAACGCTCGGGACTTATGGGATACGCAGTATTTT

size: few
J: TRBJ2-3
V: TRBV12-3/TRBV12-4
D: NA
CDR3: CASSLWAGATADTQYF
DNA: TGTGCCAGCAGTTTATGGGCCGGGGCAACCGCAGATACGCAGTATTTT

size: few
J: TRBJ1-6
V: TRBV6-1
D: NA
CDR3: CASSRLYNSPLHF
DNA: TGTGCCAGCAGTCGCCTGTATAATTCACCCCTCCACTTT

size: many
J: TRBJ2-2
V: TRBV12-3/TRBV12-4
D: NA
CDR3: CASSPWTGELFF
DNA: TGTGCCAGCAGTCCCTGGACCGGGGAGCTGTTTTTT

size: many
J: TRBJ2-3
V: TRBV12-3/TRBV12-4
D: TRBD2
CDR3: CASSLAGTSGSVADTQYF
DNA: TGTGCCAGCAGTTTAGCCGGGACTAGCGGGAGTGTGGCAGATACGCAGTATTTT

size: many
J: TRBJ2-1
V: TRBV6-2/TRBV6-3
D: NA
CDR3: CASSYPRTYNEQFF
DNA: TGTGCCAGCAGTTATCCCCGCACCTACAATGAGCAGTTCTTC